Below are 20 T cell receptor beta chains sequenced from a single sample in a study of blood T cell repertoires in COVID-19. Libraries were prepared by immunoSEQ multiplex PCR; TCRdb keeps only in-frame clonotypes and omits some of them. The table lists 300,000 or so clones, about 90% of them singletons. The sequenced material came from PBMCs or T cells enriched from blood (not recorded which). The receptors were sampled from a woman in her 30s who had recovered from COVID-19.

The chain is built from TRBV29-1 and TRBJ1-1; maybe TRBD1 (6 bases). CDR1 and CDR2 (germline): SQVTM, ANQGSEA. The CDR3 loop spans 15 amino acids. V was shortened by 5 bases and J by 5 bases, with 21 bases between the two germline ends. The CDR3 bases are TGCAGCGTTAGCGGGGTGGGGGGCGGAGGGACTGAAGCTTTCTTT. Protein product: CSVSGVGGGGTEAFF.

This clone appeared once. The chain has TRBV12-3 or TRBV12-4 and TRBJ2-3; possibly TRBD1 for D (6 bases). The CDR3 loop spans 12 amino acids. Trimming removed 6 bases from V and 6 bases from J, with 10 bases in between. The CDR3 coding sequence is TGTGCCAGCAGGGGGGCCGTTGATACGCAGTATTTT. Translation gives CASRGAVDTQYF.

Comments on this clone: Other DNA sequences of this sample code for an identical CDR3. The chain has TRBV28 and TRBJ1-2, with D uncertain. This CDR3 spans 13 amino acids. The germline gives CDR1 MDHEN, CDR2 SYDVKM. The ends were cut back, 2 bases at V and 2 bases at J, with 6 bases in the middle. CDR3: CASSLGQNYGYTF. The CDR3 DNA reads TGTGCCAGCAGTTTAGGCCAAAACTATGGCTACACCTTC.

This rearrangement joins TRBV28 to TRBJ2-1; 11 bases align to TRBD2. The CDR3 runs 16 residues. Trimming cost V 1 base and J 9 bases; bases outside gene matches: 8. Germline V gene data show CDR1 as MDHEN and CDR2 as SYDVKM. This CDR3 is CASSLSGVAGGREQFF. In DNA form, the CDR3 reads TGTGCCAGCAGTTTATCCGGAGTAGCGGGGGGGCGTGAGCAGTTCTTC.

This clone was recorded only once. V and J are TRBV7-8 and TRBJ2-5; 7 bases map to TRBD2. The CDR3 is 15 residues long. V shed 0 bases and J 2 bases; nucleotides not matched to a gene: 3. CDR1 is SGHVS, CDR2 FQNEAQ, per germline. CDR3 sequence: CASSLAASGQETQYF. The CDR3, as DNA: TGTGCCAGCAGCTTAGCGGCTAGCGGACAAGAGACCCAGTACTTC.

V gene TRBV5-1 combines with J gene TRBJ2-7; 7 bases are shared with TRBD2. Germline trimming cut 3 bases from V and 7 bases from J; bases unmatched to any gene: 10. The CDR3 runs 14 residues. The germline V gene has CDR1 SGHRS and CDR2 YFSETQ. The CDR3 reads CASSSGTTVWEQYF. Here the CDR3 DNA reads TGCGCCAGCAGCTCGGGGACTACCGTCTGGGAGCAGTACTTC.

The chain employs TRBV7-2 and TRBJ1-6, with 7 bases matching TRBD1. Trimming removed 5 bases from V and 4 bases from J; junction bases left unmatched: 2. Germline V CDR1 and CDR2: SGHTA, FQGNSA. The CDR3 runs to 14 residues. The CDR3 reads CASSPGQYNSPLHF. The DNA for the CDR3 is TGTGCCAGCAGCCCGGGACAGTATAATTCACCCCTCCACTTT.

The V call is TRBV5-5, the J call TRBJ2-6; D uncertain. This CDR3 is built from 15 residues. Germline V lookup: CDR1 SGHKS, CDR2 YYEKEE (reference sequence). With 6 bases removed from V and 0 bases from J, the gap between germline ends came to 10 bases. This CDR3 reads CASNIFSSGANVLTF. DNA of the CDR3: TGTGCCAGCAACATATTCAGCTCTGGGGCCAACGTCCTGACTTTC.

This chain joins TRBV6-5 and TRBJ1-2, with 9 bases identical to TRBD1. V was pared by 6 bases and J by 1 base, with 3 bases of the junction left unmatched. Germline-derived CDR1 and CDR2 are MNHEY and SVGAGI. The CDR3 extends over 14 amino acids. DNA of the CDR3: TGTGCCAGCAGAGTGGGACAGGGTAACTATGGCTACACCTTC. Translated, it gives CASRVGQGNYGYTF.

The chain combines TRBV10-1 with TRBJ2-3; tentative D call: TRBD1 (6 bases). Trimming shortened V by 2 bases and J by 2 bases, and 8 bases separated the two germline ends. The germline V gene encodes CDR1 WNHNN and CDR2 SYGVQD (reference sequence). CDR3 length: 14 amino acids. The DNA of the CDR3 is TGCGCCAGCAGTGAGCCAGGGGTCACAGATACGCAGTATTTT. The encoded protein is CASSEPGVTDTQYF.

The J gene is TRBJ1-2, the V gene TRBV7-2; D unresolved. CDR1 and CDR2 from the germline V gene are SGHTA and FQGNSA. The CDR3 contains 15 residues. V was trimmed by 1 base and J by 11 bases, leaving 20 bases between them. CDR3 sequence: CASSLGRAAREGYTF. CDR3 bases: TGTGCCAGCAGCTTAGGGCGGGCCGCCCGGGAAGGGTACACCTTC.

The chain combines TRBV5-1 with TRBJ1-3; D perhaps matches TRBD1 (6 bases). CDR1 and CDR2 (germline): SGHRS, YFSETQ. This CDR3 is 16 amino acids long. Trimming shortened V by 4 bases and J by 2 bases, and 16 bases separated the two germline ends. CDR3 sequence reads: CASSPNVGGPGNTIYF. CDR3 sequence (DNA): TGCGCCAGCAGCCCTAACGTAGGGGGACCTGGAAACACCATATATTTT.

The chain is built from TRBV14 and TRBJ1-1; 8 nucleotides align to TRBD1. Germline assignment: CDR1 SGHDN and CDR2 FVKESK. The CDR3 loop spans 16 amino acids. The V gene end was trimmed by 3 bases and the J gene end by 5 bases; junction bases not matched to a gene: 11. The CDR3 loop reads CASSQDQGALRTEAFF. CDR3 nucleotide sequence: TGTGCCAGCAGCCAGGATCAGGGGGCGTTAAGGACTGAAGCTTTCTTT.

Written as DNA, the CDR3 is TGTGCCAGCAGTTTCCCCAACAGGGATAAACAGTTCTTC. Translated, it gives CASSFPNRDKQFF. The chain has TRBV27 and TRBJ2-1; the D gene is possibly TRBD1 (6 bases). V shed 3 bases and J shed 13 bases, with 16 bases lying between them. CDR3 length: 13 residues. Germline V gene lookup returns CDR1 MNHEY and CDR2 SMNVEV (reference sequence).

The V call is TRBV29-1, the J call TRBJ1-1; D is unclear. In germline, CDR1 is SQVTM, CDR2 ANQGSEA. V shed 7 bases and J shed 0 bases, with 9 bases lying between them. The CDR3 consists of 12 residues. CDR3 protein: CSALSMNTEAFF. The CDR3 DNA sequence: TGCAGCGCCCTTAGCATGAACACTGAAGCTTTCTTT. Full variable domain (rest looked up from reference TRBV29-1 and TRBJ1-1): SAVISQKPSRDICQRGTSLTIQCQVDSQVTMMFWYRQQPGQSLTLIATANQGSEATYESGFVIDKFPISRPNLTFSTLTVSNMSPEDSSIYLCSALSMNTEAFFGQGTRLTVV.

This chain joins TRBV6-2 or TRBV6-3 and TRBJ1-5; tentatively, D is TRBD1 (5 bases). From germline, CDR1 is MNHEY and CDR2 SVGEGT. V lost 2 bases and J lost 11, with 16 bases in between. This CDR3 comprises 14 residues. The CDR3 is CASSYGGALGTQHF. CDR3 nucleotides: TGTGCCAGCAGTTACGGAGGGGCACTGGGGACCCAGCATTTT.

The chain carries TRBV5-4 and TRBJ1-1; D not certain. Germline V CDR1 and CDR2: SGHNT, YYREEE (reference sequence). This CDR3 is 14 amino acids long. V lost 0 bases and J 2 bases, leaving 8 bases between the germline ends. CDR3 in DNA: TGTGCCAGCAGCTTGGGGGGAGTCAACACTGAAGCTTTCTTT. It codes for CASSLGGVNTEAFF.

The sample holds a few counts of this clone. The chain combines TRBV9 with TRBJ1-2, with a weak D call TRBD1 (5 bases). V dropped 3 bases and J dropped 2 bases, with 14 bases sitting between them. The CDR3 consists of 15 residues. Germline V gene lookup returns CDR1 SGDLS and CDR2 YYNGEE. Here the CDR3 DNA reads TGTGCCAGCAGCGCGGGGACGGGAGTGAACTATGGCTACACCTTC. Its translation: CASSAGTGVNYGYTF.

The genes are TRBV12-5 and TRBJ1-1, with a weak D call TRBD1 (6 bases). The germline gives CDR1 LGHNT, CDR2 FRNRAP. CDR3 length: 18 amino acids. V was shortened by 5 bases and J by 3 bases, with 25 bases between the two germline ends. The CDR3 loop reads CASGTQAGGRLGHTEAFF. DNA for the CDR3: TGTGCTAGTGGTACCCAGGCCGGGGGGCGTTTGGGTCACACTGAAGCTTTCTTT. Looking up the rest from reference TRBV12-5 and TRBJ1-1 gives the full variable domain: DARVTQTPRHKVTEMGQEVTMRCQPILGHNTVFWYRQTMMQGLELLAYFRNRAPLDDSGMPKDRFSAEMPDATLATLKIQPSEPRDSAVYFCASGTQAGGRLGHTEAFFGQGTRLTVV.

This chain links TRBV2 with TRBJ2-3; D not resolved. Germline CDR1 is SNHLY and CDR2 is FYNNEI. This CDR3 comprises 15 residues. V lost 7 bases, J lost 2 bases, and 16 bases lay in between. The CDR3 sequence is CASMRHPFSTDTQYF. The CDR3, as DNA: TGTGCCAGCATGAGACACCCGTTCTCCACAGATACGCAGTATTTT. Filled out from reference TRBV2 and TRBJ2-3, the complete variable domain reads EPEVTQTPSHQVTQMGQEVILRCVPISNHLYFYWYRQILGQKVEFLVSFYNNEISEKSEIFDDQFSVERPDGSNFTLKIRSTKLEDSAMYFCASMRHPFSTDTQYFGPGTRLTVL.